The 12 T cell receptor beta chains presented below share a single source sample, sequenced in a study of identical twins. In TCRdb, the 5' RACE reads were re-called with MiXCR into one record per CDR3 protein. The data contain 400,000 or so distinct CDR3 sequences, roughly 10% of them seen just once; the ten biggest clones take up 7.5% to 9.5%. Sequencing was done on a sample of naive T cells sorted from blood. The receptor set was obtained from a woman in her 50s in good health.

This clonotype was picked up a small number of times. The chain joins TRBV12-5 to TRBJ2-1; D might be TRBD2 (7 bases). The CDR3 extends over 18 amino acids. In germline, CDR1 is LGHNT, CDR2 FRNRAP. Trimming stripped 2 bases from V and 6 bases from J, with 23 bases between. The CDR3 DNA sequence: TGTGCTAGTGGTTTGCCCTATGGGGCGGGGGCAGGGGCCAATGAGCAGTTCTTC. Its protein is CASGLPYGAGAGANEQFF.

In its sample, this clonotype was seen many times. This chain links TRBV29-1 with TRBJ2-2, with TRBD2 matching over 11 bases. This CDR3 has 14 amino acids. CDR1 and CDR2 (germline): SQVTM, ANQGSEA. Unmatched junction bases numbered 4, after V lost 8 bases and J lost 2 bases. CDR3 DNA sequence: TGCAGCACCGGGACTAGCGGTAACACCGGGGAGCTGTTTTTT. Its translation: CSTGTSGNTGELFF.

This clonotype came up a few times. This sequence joins TRBV3-1 and TRBJ2-5; 12 nucleotides agree with TRBD2. The V gene end was trimmed by 1 base and the J gene end by 1 base; junction bases not matched to a gene: 7. The CDR3 is made up of 18 amino acids. Germline V gene sequence: CDR1 LGHDT, CDR2 YNNKEL (reference sequence). The chain's CDR3 is CASSQGPSGLAGQETQYF. CDR3 sequence (DNA): TGTGCCAGCAGCCAAGGGCCCTCGGGACTAGCGGGCCAAGAGACCCAGTACTTC.

This clonotype appeared many times. The chain couples TRBV12-3 or TRBV12-4 to TRBJ2-1, with D tentatively TRBD2 (5 bases). This CDR3 is 14 amino acids long. The V end was cut by 3 bases, the J end by 10 bases, with 16 bases between. This CDR3 reads CASSLDRGRLEQFF. The CDR3, as DNA: TGTGCCAGCAGTTTGGATCGCGGGCGATTGGAGCAGTTCTTC.

This clonotype was picked up a small number of times. The rearrangement uses TRBV20-1 and TRBJ2-5; TRBD2 aligns across 13 bases. The CDR3 spans 17 residues. The germline V gene encodes CDR1 DFQATT and CDR2 SNEGSKA (reference sequence). J lost 8 bases, V lost 5 bases, and 17 bases had no gene match. CDR3 amino acids: CSAEAPGLAGLSITQYF. For the CDR3, the DNA is TGCAGTGCTGAGGCCCCGGGACTAGCGGGACTATCGATCACCCAGTACTTC.

This clonotype has ten or more counts. V and J are TRBV6-2 or TRBV6-3 and TRBJ2-2; 8 bases fit TRBD2. CDR1 MNHEY and CDR2 SVGEGT come from the germline V gene. The CDR3 has 14 residues. The J segment lost 6 bases and the V segment lost 11 bases, leaving 11 bases of the junction unmatched. CDR3 sequence: CAGKKAGVAGELFF. CDR3 bases: TGTGCCGGGAAGAAAGCGGGAGTAGCCGGGGAGCTGTTTTTT.

This clonotype was counted only a few times. This sequence joins TRBV30 and TRBJ2-2, with 9 bases aligning to TRBD2. Germline lookup yields CDR1 GTSNPN and CDR2 SVGIG (reference sequence). Unmatched junction bases numbered 4, after V lost 2 bases and J lost 3 bases. This CDR3 region has 15 residues. The CDR3 DNA follows: TGTGCCTGGAGTTCGCTAGCGGGATACACCGGGGAGCTGTTTTTT. This translates into CAWSSLAGYTGELFF.

Concerning this clonotype: This may arise from a read error, as a much more abundant clone is one base away. The chain uses TRBV29-1 and TRBJ2-5; D remains ambiguous. Germline values: CDR1 SQVTM, CDR2 ANQGSEA. The CDR3 length is 12 residues. The V gene lost 4 bases and the J gene lost 2 bases, with 8 bases spanning the gap. The CDR3 DNA reads TGCAGCGTTGGCCAAGCTCAAGAGACCCAGTACTTC. Protein product: CSVGQAQETQYF. The complete variable domain, with remaining parts taken from reference TRBV29-1 and TRBJ2-5, reads SAVISQKPSRDICQRGTSLTIQCQVDSQVTMMFWYRQQPGQSLTLIATANQGSEATYESGFVIDKFPISRPNLTFSTLTVSNMSPEDSSIYLCSVGQAQETQYFGPGTRLLVL.

This clonotype was seen ten or more times. The chain links TRBV29-1 to TRBJ1-1; D call uncertain. Germline lookup yields CDR1 SQVTM and CDR2 ANQGSEA. V was clipped by 3 bases and J by 7 bases, with 15 bases between them. The CDR3 runs 13 residues. Here the CDR3 DNA reads TGCAGCGTTGAGGGTGGTTTGACAATTGAAGCTTTCTTT. It specifies CSVEGGLTIEAFF.

This clonotype was picked up a small number of times. This rearrangement joins TRBV20-1 to TRBJ2-2; D possibly uses TRBD1 or TRBD2 (5 bases each). Germline assignment: CDR1 DFQATT and CDR2 SNEGSKA (reference sequence). The CDR3 runs 14 residues. The ends were cut back, 1 base at V and 0 bases at J, with 6 bases in the middle. The CDR3 DNA reads TGCAGTGCTAGAGGGGGGACGAACACCGGGGAGCTGTTTTTT. This encodes CSARGGTNTGELFF.

The chain recombines TRBV5-1 with TRBJ2-2; D is perhaps TRBD1 (5 bases). Germline CDR1 is SGHRS and CDR2 is YFSETQ. V was shortened by 4 bases and J by 3 bases, with 10 bases between the two germline ends. The CDR3 consists of 14 residues. CDR3: CASSPETDTGELFF. CDR3 nucleotide sequence: TGCGCCAGCAGCCCCGAGACAGACACCGGGGAGCTGTTTTTT. Full variable domain (missing parts from reference TRBV5-1 and TRBJ2-2): KAGVTQTPRYLIKTRGQQVTLSCSPISGHRSVSWYQQTPGQGLQFLFEYFSETQRNKGNFPGRFSGRQFSNSRSEMNVSTLELGDSALYLCASSPETDTGELFFGEGSRLTVL.

This rearrangement joins TRBV7-9 to TRBJ1-4; tentative D call: TRBD1 (6 bases). V lost 2 bases, J lost 7 bases, and 14 bases lay in between. The germline V gene has CDR1 SEHNR and CDR2 FQNEAQ (reference sequence). The CDR3 extends over 15 amino acids. CDR3 protein: CASSLSGRGGEKLFF. The CDR3 nucleotides are TGTGCCAGCAGCTTATCCGGCAGGGGTGGTGAAAAACTGTTTTTT.